This T cell receptor beta chain was sequenced in a study of blood T cell repertoires in COVID-19. The method was immunoSEQ multiplex PCR; TCRdb's version includes in-frame clones alone and lacks a portion of them. The sample lists 83,000 or so clones; around 82% were seen once. The sequenced material came from peripheral blood. The receptor comes from a human donor in a cohort sampled during active COVID-19.

The CDR3: CASTGTGDGYTF. CDR3 DNA: TGTGCCAGCACCGGGACAGGGGACGGCTACACCTTC. The chain combines TRBV28 with TRBJ1-2, with 10 bases that match TRBD1. Germline V gene data show CDR1 as MDHEN and CDR2 as SYDVKM. CDR3 length equals 12 residues. V gave up 7 bases and J gave up 8 bases; unmatched junction bases: 4.